Included here is one T cell receptor (beta chain) sequence, with context. These data originate in a study of blood T cell repertoires in COVID-19. About the study: Sources were T cells, B-cell-depleted T cells, or PBMCs; the material itself was cDNA or gDNA.

V lost 5 bases to trimming and J lost 4 bases; unmatched junction nucleotides: 8. Germline lookup yields CDR1 LNHDA and CDR2 SQIVND (reference sequence). This CDR3 has 17 amino acids. Profiled with immunoSEQ multiplex PCR; TCRdb holds only in-frame clones, not every one. In the table there are about 40,000 clones, 79% of which are singletons. This TCR came from a woman aged 80 or over with acute or convalescent COVID-19. The chain carries TRBV19 and TRBJ2-2, with 12 positions matching TRBD1. The sequencing sample was made of peripheral blood. CDR3: CASSPAGQGARTGELFF. Here the CDR3 DNA reads TGTGCCAGTAGTCCAGCGGGACAGGGGGCGCGCACCGGGGAGCTGTTTTTT.